This record concerns one T cell receptor beta chain sequence. The RNA input was about 0.45 to 1 ug, and it was reverse transcribed with random hexamers. With immunoSEQ multiplex PCR, TCR beta CDR3 was amplified across 54 Vbeta and 13 Jbeta. Each CDR3 protein gets one entry after TCRdb re-called the immunoSEQ multiplex PCR reads with MiXCR. The data show roughly 250,000 distinct CDR3 sequences, with roughly 95% seen just once and approximately 0.1% held by the top ten. This CDR3 is 12 amino acids long. Trimming stripped 4 bases from V and 1 base from J, with 4 bases between. Germline loops: CDR1 MDHEN, CDR2 SYDVKM. This sample was included in a study of CD8 T cells in Susac syndrome.

The chain employs TRBV28 and TRBJ2-5; D is ambiguous. The receptor comes from a human donor with Susac syndrome. The source material was CD4+ T cells from PBMCs. CDR3 nucleotide sequence: TGTGCCAGCAGTTACTCCCAAGAGACCCAGTACTTC. This translates into CASSYSQETQYF. Using reference TRBV28 and TRBJ2-5 for the parts outside the CDR3, the full variable domain is DVKVTQSSRYLVKRTGEKVFLECVQDMDHENMFWYRQDPGLGLRLIYFSYDVKMKEKGDIPEGYSVSREKKERFSLILESASTNQTSMYLCASSYSQETQYFGPGTRLLVL.